The clone carrying this TCR beta chain was detected only a few times. The record originates from a study of blood T cells in healthy people across ages. The CDR3 totals 16 residues. Germline assignment: CDR1 SGHTA and CDR2 FQGNSA. V lost 3 bases and J 0 bases, leaving 12 bases between the germline ends. A J-beta primer mix and a sample-barcoded 5' primer were used in a second PCR of roughly 6 to 11 cycles. TCRdb reprocessed the 5' RACE reads with MiXCR, giving one entry per CDR3 protein. The sample carries under 1 million distinct CDR3 sequences, roughly 44% recorded once. This TCR was recovered from a man in his 60s in good health. Specimen: blood. The gene calls are TRBV7-2 and TRBJ2-1; possibly TRBD2 for D (6 bases). CDR3 in amino acids: CASSFKAGPSYNEQFF. DNA of the CDR3: TGTGCCAGCAGCTTCAAGGCGGGGCCCTCCTACAATGAGCAGTTCTTC.